These 2 T cell receptor beta chains were all obtained from the same sample, sequenced in a study of T-cell memory formation after mild COVID-19. TCRdb re-analysed the 5' RACE reads in MiXCR, keeping a single row per CDR3 protein. Of approximately 500,000 distinct CDR3 sequences listed, roughly 25% are singletons. The sample was PBMCs or a T cell subset sorted from them (not recorded which). The receptors were sampled from an adult woman who had mild COVID-19 (a few samples of this study predate the infection). Cell type and time point are not known.

This clonotype was observed a few times. The chain links TRBV9 to TRBJ2-3, with D perhaps matching TRBD2 (5 bases). Germline V lookup: CDR1 SGDLS, CDR2 YYNGEE. This CDR3 spans 16 amino acids. Trimming took off 6 bases at V and 1 base at J, with 18 bases between the two ends. CDR3 amino acids: CASTVDPVEGTDTQYF. The CDR3 bases are TGTGCCAGCACCGTGGACCCGGTGGAGGGCACAGATACGCAGTATTTT.

V is TRBV9 and J is TRBJ1-5, with TRBD1 matching over 8 bases. V shed 3 bases and J 5 bases; nucleotides not matched to a gene: 13. From germline, CDR1 is SGDLS and CDR2 YYNGEE. The CDR3 is 17 residues long. The CDR3: CASSEPDRVSKHQPQHF. Written as DNA, the CDR3 is TGTGCCAGCAGCGAGCCGGACAGGGTCTCTAAACATCAGCCCCAGCATTTT.